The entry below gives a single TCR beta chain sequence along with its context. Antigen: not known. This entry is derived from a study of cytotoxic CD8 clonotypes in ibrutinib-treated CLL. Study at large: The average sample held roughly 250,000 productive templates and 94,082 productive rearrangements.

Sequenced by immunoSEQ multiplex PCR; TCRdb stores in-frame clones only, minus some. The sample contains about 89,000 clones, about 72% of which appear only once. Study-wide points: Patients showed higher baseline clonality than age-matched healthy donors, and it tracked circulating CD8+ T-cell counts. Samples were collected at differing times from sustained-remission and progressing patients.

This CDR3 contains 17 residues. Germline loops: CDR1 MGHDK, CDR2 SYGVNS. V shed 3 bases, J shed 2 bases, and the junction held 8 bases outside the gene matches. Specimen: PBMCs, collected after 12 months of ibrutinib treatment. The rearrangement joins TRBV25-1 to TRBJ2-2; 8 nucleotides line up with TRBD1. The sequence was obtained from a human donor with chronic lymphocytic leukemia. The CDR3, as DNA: TGTGCCAGCAGTGATCCTTGGGCAGGGGGCAACACCGGGGAGCTGTTTTTT. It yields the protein CASSDPWAGGNTGELFF.